This passage covers 23 T cell receptor beta chains from one sample sequenced in a study of T-cell reconstitution after alpha-beta-depleted transplantation in children. Unique molecular identifiers were incorporated when the TCRbeta library was constructed. TCRdb called the PCR reads again in MiXCR, with one record for every CDR3 protein. Here the sample spans approximately 47,000 distinct CDR3 sequences, under 60% being singletons. Here the sequenced sample was peripheral blood, taken before TCRalphabeta/CD19-depleted stem cell transplant. These receptors were taken from a boy less than two years old with SCID, due to receive a stem cell transplant.

The rearrangement uses TRBV6-5 and TRBJ2-1; 8 nucleotides line up with TRBD2. Germline values: CDR1 MNHEY, CDR2 SVGAGI. The J segment lost 4 bases and the V segment lost 1 base, leaving 6 bases of the junction unmatched. This CDR3 has 16 amino acids. In DNA form, the CDR3 reads TGTGCCAGCAGTTACTGGGGCGGGGGGCCATACAATGAGCAGTTCTTC. Protein: CASSYWGGGPYNEQFF.

The V and J genes are TRBV20-1 and TRBJ2-3, with D hard to call. CDR1 and CDR2 from the germline V gene are DFQATT and SNEGSKA (reference sequence). CDR3 length: 13 amino acids. Between the trimmed V and J ends, which lost 1 base and 5 bases, there was a span of 10 bases. The CDR3 region is CSARGPFGDTQYF. CDR3 sequence (DNA): TGCAGTGCTAGAGGCCCCTTCGGAGATACGCAGTATTTT.

This chain connects TRBV12-3 or TRBV12-4 to TRBJ2-6, with D possibly matching TRBD1 (6 bases). Trimming removed 4 bases at V and 4 bases at J, with 14 bases between. The CDR3 is 16 residues long. CDR3 residues: CASSWAGVSGANVLTF. In DNA form, the CDR3 reads TGTGCCAGCAGTTGGGCAGGGGTTTCGGGGGCCAACGTCCTGACTTTC.

The chain links TRBV5-5 to TRBJ1-1; D ambiguous. Trimming took off 2 bases at V and 0 bases at J, with 5 bases between the two ends. Germline-derived CDR1 and CDR2 are SGHKS and YYEKEE (reference sequence). The CDR3 totals 13 residues. The CDR3 spells CASSFGMNTEAFF. For the CDR3, the DNA is TGTGCCAGCAGCTTTGGGATGAACACTGAAGCTTTCTTT. The full variable domain, with the rest looked up from reference TRBV5-5 and TRBJ1-1, is DAGVTQSPTHLIKTRGQQVTLRCSPISGHKSVSWYQQVLGQGPQFIFQYYEKEERGRGNFPDRFSARQFPNYSSELNVNALLLGDSALYLCASSFGMNTEAFFGQGTRLTVV.

The rearrangement uses TRBV7-2 and TRBJ2-3; 11 nucleotides agree with TRBD2. Germline CDR1 SGHTA, CDR2 FQGNSA. The V segment lost 3 bases and the J segment 8 bases; nucleotides outside the gene matches: 7. The CDR3 runs 15 residues. Written as DNA, the CDR3 is TGTGCCAGCAGCTTTGGACTAGCGGGTGGAGGTACGCAGTATTTT. Amino acid sequence: CASSFGLAGGGTQYF.

The V and J genes are TRBV5-1 and TRBJ2-2; 11 nucleotides match TRBD1. Germline assignment: CDR1 SGHRS and CDR2 YFSETQ. CDR3 size: 15 residues. The trim removed 6 bases at V and 0 bases at J, leaving 1 base unmatched. CDR3 loop: CASTGQGANTGELFF. The CDR3 DNA follows: TGCGCCAGCACGGGACAGGGGGCGAACACCGGGGAGCTGTTTTTT. The whole variable domain, remainder taken from reference TRBV5-1 and TRBJ2-2, is KAGVTQTPRYLIKTRGQQVTLSCSPISGHRSVSWYQQTPGQGLQFLFEYFSETQRNKGNFPGRFSGRQFSNSRSEMNVSTLELGDSALYLCASTGQGANTGELFFGEGSRLTVL.

The rearrangement links TRBV5-1 to TRBJ2-2, with D possibly called TRBD1 or TRBD2 (5 bases each). Germline CDR1 and CDR2: SGHRS and YFSETQ. V lost 3 bases and J lost 5, with 14 bases in between. The CDR3 runs 15 residues. The CDR3 reads CASSYSGTSTGELFF. The DNA of the CDR3 is TGCGCCAGCAGCTATTCCGGGACCTCAACCGGGGAGCTGTTTTTT.

This clonotype was recorded many times. J is TRBJ2-6 and V is TRBV12-2. TRBV12-2 is labeled a pseudogene. CDR3 length equals 16 residues. In DNA form, the CDR3 reads TGTGCAAGCAAAAGGGGCCCGAGCTCTGGGGCCAACGTCCTGACTTTC. It is translated as CASKRGPSSGANVLTF.

The rearrangement joins TRBV20-1 to TRBJ1-1; 7 positions match TRBD1. The CDR3 length is 14 residues. V trimming: 2 bases; J trimming: 0 bases; junction bases outside the gene matches: 3. Germline V lookup: CDR1 DFQATT, CDR2 SNEGSKA (reference sequence). The chain's CDR3 is CSARKGAMNTEAFF. CDR3 bases: TGCAGTGCTAGAAAGGGGGCGATGAACACTGAAGCTTTCTTT.

The chain recombines TRBV29-1 with TRBJ2-7; either TRBD1 or TRBD2 may fit D (5 bases each). The CDR3 has 14 residues. V lost 6 bases and J lost 0, with 15 bases in between. Germline V gene sequence: CDR1 SQVTM, CDR2 ANQGSEA. CDR3 sequence: CSVRDGVGSYEQYF. CDR3 bases: TGCAGCGTCCGGGACGGTGTCGGCTCCTACGAGCAGTACTTC.

Only a few counts were recorded for this clonotype. V gene TRBV5-1 combines with J gene TRBJ2-7, with D perhaps matching TRBD2 (5 bases). The length of the CDR3 is 12 residues. Between the trimmed V and J ends, which lost 6 bases and 1 base, there was a span of 8 bases. The germline gives CDR1 SGHRS, CDR2 YFSETQ. In DNA form, the CDR3 reads TGCGCCAGCACCGGGGATTCCTACGAGCAGTACTTC. Encoded protein: CASTGDSYEQYF.

Of note for this clonotype: This may stem from a read error, because a much larger clone lies one nucleotide away. The chain uses TRBV9 and TRBJ2-2; D is tentatively TRBD1 or TRBD2 (5 bases each). Germline CDR1 is SGDLS and CDR2 is YYNGEE. The CDR3 is 15 residues long. CDR3 nucleotides: TGTTCCAGCAGCGTAACGGGGACGTTGACCGGGGAGCTGTTTTTT. Translation gives CSSSVTGTLTGELFF.

The CDR3, as DNA: TGCGCCAGCAGCACCGGACAGCGCCGGGGCTACACCTTC. Amino acids: CASSTGQRRGYTF. This chain uses TRBV5-1 with TRBJ1-2; tentatively, D is TRBD1 (6 bases). The CDR3 totals 13 residues. V lost 4 bases and J 8 bases, leaving 15 bases between the germline ends. Germline V gene data show CDR1 as SGHRS and CDR2 as YFSETQ.

The chain couples TRBV5-1 to TRBJ2-7; 8 nucleotides agree with TRBD1. The junction had 14 bases not matched to a gene; V was cut back by 4 bases and J by 5 bases. Germline V gene data show CDR1 as SGHRS and CDR2 as YFSETQ. The CDR3 totals 16 residues. CDR3 loop: CASSAFPGTGLDEQYF. Here the CDR3 DNA reads TGCGCCAGCAGCGCCTTCCCCGGGACAGGCCTCGACGAGCAGTACTTC.

This clonotype was observed a few times. The chain combines TRBV20-1 with TRBJ2-1; 8 positions match TRBD2. CDR1 is DFQATT and CDR2 is SNEGSKA in the germline V gene (reference sequence). The length of the CDR3 is 17 residues. The trim removed 2 bases at V and 0 bases at J, leaving 9 bases unmatched. CDR3 residues: CSARRAGGVSSYNEQFF. CDR3 in DNA: TGCAGTGCTAGAAGGGCGGGGGGCGTGAGCTCCTACAATGAGCAGTTCTTC.

V is TRBV5-5 and J is TRBJ2-1; D tentatively fits TRBD1 or TRBD2 (5 bases each). V dropped 2 bases and J dropped 5 bases, with 11 bases sitting between them. The germline V gene has CDR1 SGHKS and CDR2 YYEKEE (reference sequence). This CDR3 has 14 amino acids. The CDR3: CASSFGDGNNEQFF. CDR3 nucleotides: TGTGCCAGCAGCTTCGGGGACGGAAACAATGAGCAGTTCTTC.

V and J are TRBV7-9 and TRBJ2-1; D tentatively fits TRBD1 or TRBD2 (7 bases each). Germline loops: CDR1 SEHNR, CDR2 FQNEAQ (reference sequence). The V end was cut by 0 bases, the J end by 15 bases, with 15 bases between. The CDR3 covers 13 residues. The CDR3 nucleotides read TGTGCCAGCAGCTTAGCTACAGGGGAGGGGCGGTTCTTC. Translation gives CASSLATGEGRFF.

The genes are TRBV7-6 and TRBJ1-4, with D perhaps TRBD1 (6 bases). This CDR3 is 16 amino acids long. Germline CDR1 is SGHVS and CDR2 is FNYEAQ. V was clipped by 3 bases and J by 0 bases, with 11 bases between them. CDR3 loop: CASSLGAGATNEKLFF. CDR3 sequence (DNA): TGTGCCAGCAGCTTGGGGGCGGGGGCAACTAATGAAAAACTGTTTTTT.

The chain is built from TRBV7-9 and TRBJ2-5; D possibly corresponds to TRBD2 (6 bases). The V end lost 1 base, the J end lost 6 bases, and 15 bases lay between the germline ends. This CDR3 comprises 15 residues. CDR1 is SEHNR and CDR2 is FQNEAQ in the germline V gene (reference sequence). The CDR3, as DNA: TGTGCCAGCAGCTTAGTGGAGGGTAGGGTAAAGACCCAGTACTTC. Protein: CASSLVEGRVKTQYF.

This chain joins TRBV7-2 and TRBJ2-3; tentative D call: TRBD1 (5 bases). Germline CDR1 SGHTA, CDR2 FQGNSA. V shed 4 bases and J shed 5 bases, with 22 bases lying between them. The CDR3 has 17 residues. Here the CDR3 DNA reads TGTGCCAGCAGCTCCCCTCTAACAGGAACTACAGTAGATACGCAGTATTTT. This codes for CASSSPLTGTTVDTQYF. The variable domain in full, with the rest retrieved from reference TRBV7-2 and TRBJ2-3, is GAGVSQSPSNKVTEKGKDVELRCDPISGHTALYWYRQSLGQGLEFLIYFQGNSAPDKSGLPSDRFSAERTGGSVSTLTIQRTQQEDSAVYLCASSSPLTGTTVDTQYFGPGTRLTVL.

V usage is TRBV5-1 and J usage is TRBJ2-3; D is unclear. The V end was cut by 4 bases, the J end by 3 bases, with 3 bases between. The CDR3 covers 11 residues. From germline, CDR1 is SGHRS and CDR2 YFSETQ. CDR3 in DNA: TGCGCCAGCAGCGAGACAGATACGCAGTATTTT. Protein: CASSETDTQYF.

The V gene is TRBV20-1, the J gene TRBJ2-7; D assignment may be TRBD1 or TRBD2 (7 bases each). This CDR3 has 15 residues. Germline-derived CDR1 and CDR2 are DFQATT and SNEGSKA (reference sequence). V lost 5 bases and J lost 2, with 19 bases in between. This CDR3 is CSAAPSGGVTYEQYF. The DNA of the CDR3 is TGCAGTGCTGCCCCTTCAGGGGGGGTCACCTACGAGCAGTACTTC.

This clonotype was recorded many times. In DNA, the CDR3 is TGTGCCAGCAGTTACAGGGGGGGAAATCAGCCCCAGCATTTT. Translation: CASSYRGGNQPQHF. The chain joins TRBV12-3 or TRBV12-4 to TRBJ1-5; 8 positions agree with TRBD1. The CDR3 covers 14 residues. Unmatched junction bases numbered 3, after V lost 4 bases and J lost 4 bases.